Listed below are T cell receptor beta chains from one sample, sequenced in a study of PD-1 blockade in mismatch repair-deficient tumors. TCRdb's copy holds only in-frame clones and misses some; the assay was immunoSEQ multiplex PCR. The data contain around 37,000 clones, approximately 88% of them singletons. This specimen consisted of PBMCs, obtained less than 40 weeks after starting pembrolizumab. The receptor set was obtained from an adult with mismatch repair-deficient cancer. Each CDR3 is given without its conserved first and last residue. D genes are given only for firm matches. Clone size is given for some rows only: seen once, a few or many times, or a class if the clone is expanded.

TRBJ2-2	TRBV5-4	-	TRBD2	ASSHGTSGRGVDTGELF
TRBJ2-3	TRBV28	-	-	ASSGRLGGADTQY
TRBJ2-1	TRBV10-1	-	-	ASSEIQGSYNEQF
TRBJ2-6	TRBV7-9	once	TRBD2	ASSLGGRASVEANVLT
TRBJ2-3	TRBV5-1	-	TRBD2	ASRVGRSGSTDTQY
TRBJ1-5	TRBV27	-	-	ASRSARAGNQPQH
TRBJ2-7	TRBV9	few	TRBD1	ASSVETGVSYEQY
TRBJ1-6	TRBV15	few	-	ATSRDNNNSPLH
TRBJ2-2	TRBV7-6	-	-	ASSLEVVSGTGELF
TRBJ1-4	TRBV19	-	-	ASYDRISQKLF
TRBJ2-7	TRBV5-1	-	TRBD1	ASSLEDRGPSYEQY
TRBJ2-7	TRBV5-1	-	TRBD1	ASSIGTDWYEQY
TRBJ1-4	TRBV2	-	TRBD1	ATRGQGTINEKLF
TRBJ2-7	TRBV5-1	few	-	ASSFSVGFSYEQY
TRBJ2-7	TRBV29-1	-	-	SVDKQGTPYEQY
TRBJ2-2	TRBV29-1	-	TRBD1	SVGTGPTGELF
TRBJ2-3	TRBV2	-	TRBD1	AAGTVPTSTDTQY
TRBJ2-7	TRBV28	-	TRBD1	ASRRQGYEQY
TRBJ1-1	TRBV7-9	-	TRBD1	ASSPGQENTEAF
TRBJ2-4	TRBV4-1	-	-	ASSQVARGGIQY
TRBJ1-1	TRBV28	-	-	ASSPLGEMNTEAF
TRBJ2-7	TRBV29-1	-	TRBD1	SVGLRDRRTYEQY
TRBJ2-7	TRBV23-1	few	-	ASSRRFSTEQY
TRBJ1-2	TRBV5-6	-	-	ASSFSGLYNYGYT
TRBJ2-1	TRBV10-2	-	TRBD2	ASRGLADNEQF
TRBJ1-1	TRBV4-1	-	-	ASRGLVKNTEAF
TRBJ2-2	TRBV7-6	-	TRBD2	ASSPSGTTGELF
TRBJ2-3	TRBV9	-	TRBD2	ASSPSGGTDTQY
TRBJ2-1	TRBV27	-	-	ASSLLAYNEQF
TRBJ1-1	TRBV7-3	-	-	ASSLNGGGTEAF
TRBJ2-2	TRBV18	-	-	ASSPATGQAGTGELF
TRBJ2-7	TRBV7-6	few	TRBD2	ASSSGLAGFSYEQY
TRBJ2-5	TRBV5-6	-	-	ASSFTGQETQY
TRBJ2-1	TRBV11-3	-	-	ASSLESSEQF
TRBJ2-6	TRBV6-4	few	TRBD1	ASSDSQGAGANVLT
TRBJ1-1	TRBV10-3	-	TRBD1	AISAQGGTEAF
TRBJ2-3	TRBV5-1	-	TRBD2	ASSPQGLALDTQY
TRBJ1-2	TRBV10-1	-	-	ASSPDRDYGYT
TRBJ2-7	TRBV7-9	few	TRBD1	ASSLGQVDEQY
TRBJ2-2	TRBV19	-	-	ASSILTSGAGELF
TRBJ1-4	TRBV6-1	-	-	ASSENLVKKLF
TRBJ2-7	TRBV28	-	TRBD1	ASSPTIFDRDRAYEQY
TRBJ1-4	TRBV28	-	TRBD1	ASSNDRERVLGNEKLF
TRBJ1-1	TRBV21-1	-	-	ASPEGGQGAVPMNTEAF
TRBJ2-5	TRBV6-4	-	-	ASSVGPGETQY
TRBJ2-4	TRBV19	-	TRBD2	ASSIRRTSGPYGDIQY
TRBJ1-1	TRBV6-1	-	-	ASKNTLNTEAF